A single sample gave rise to the 5 T cell receptor beta chains below, sequenced in a study of spatial heterogeneity in lung cancer. Described time point: blood at routine non-recurrence follow-up after resection. TCRdb re-called the 5' RACE reads through MiXCR, storing one row per CDR3 protein. The sample holds roughly 30,000 distinct CDR3 sequences, under 11% seen once. This sample comprised PBMCs, obtained at follow-up. Receptor source: a female donor with early-stage non-small cell lung cancer.

The chain recombines TRBV27 with TRBJ2-5; D possibly uses TRBD1 or TRBD2 (5 bases each). Germline assignment: CDR1 MNHEY and CDR2 SMNVEV (reference sequence). The CDR3 consists of 15 residues. With 7 bases removed from V and 5 bases from J, the gap between germline ends came to 20 bases. The CDR3 DNA reads as TGTGCCAGCACCCCCGTTGAGGGGCCACTTGAGACCCAGTACTTC. This sequence encodes CASTPVEGPLETQYF.

This clonotype showed up many times. This chain connects TRBV20-1 to TRBJ2-4; D is unclear. The CDR3 has 12 residues. Germline-derived CDR1 and CDR2 are DFQATT and SNEGSKA (reference sequence). V lost 3 bases to trimming and J lost 6 bases, with 9 bases between them. CDR3: CSARDRSNIQYF. The CDR3 nucleotides read TGCAGTGCTAGGGACCGATCAAACATTCAGTACTTC.

This clonotype was picked up many times. J is TRBJ2-5 and V is TRBV7-6; 7 bases match TRBD2. Germline loops: CDR1 SGHVS, CDR2 FNYEAQ. J was trimmed by 5 bases and V by 7 bases; bases with no gene match: 10. There are 14 residues in the CDR3. The CDR3 DNA sequence: TGTGCCAGCAACCTCGAGGGACTATTGGAGACCCAGTACTTC. It specifies CASNLEGLLETQYF.

This clonotype occurred many times. The genes are TRBV5-6 and TRBJ2-7; TRBD1 agrees at 7 bases. The junction had 2 bases not matched to a gene; V was cut back by 2 bases and J by 3 bases. The CDR3 totals 13 residues. Germline CDR1 is SGHDT and CDR2 is YYEEEE. Written as DNA, the CDR3 is TGTGCCAGCAGCTTCCGGGACAGCTACGAGCAGTACTTC. Translated, it gives CASSFRDSYEQYF.

This clonotype was observed a few times. The chain links TRBV5-1 to TRBJ2-3; unclear D gene. The germline V gene encodes CDR1 SGHRS and CDR2 YFSETQ. The CDR3 has 13 residues. V gave up 0 bases and J gave up 6 bases, with 8 bases separating them. The CDR3 nucleotides are TGCGCCAGCAGCTTGGGTTTCGGGGATACGCAGTATTTT. Residues: CASSLGFGDTQYF. Full variable domain (remainder filled in from reference TRBV5-1 and TRBJ2-3): KAGVTQTPRYLIKTRGQQVTLSCSPISGHRSVSWYQQTPGQGLQFLFEYFSETQRNKGNFPGRFSGRQFSNSRSEMNVSTLELGDSALYLCASSLGFGDTQYFGPGTRLTVL.